The 32 T cell receptor beta chains below all came from one sample that was sequenced in a study of T cells in women clearing cervical HPV infection. Assay used: immunoSEQ multiplex PCR; TCRdb lists only in-frame clones, some missing. The record lists more than 25,000 clones, of which the ten most abundant hold 3.5% to 4.5%. The specimen was blood buffy coat. The source of these receptors is a woman aged 18-69 years with a cervical HPV16 infection that either progressed to CIN3+ or cleared (not recorded which).

A note on this clone: The read halts 3 residues ahead of the CDR3 end, with the missing end drawn from the germline J gene. The chain couples TRBV30 to TRBJ1-2; D remains unclear. The CDR3 totals 16 residues. Germline CDR1 GTSNPN, CDR2 SVGIG (reference sequence). CDR3 DNA (partial): TGTGCCTGGAGTCCACTCCGGACTAGAGCCTACTACGAC. Translated, it gives CAWSPLRTRAYYD. The whole CDR3 protein is CAWSPLRTRAYYDYTF.

With regard to this clone: The sequence runs out 3 residues before the end of the CDR3; the remainder is reconstructed from the germline J gene. V usage is TRBV7-2 and J usage is TRBJ2-2; perhaps TRBD2 as D (5 bases). The CDR3 consists of 15 residues. Germline V gene lookup returns CDR1 SGHTA and CDR2 FQGNSA. V was trimmed by 2 bases and J by 1 base, leaving 8 bases between them. CDR3 loop: CASSLFAGNTGELFF. CDR3 bases read: TGTGCCAGCAGCTTATTCGCGGGGAACACCGGGGAG. Full variable domain (remainder filled in from reference TRBV7-2 and TRBJ2-2): GAGVSQSPSNKVTEKGKDVELRCDPISGHTALYWYRQSLGQGLEFLIYFQGNSAPDKSGLPSDRFSAERTGGSVSTLTIQRTQQEDSAVYLCASSLFAGNTGELFFGEGSRLTVL.

A word on this clone: The read halts 3 residues ahead of the CDR3 end, with the missing end drawn from the germline J gene. The V call is TRBV7-8, the J call TRBJ1-5; TRBD1 is a possible D gene (5 bases). Between the trimmed V and J ends, which lost 5 bases and 3 bases, there was a span of 14 bases. Germline CDR1 is SGHVS and CDR2 is FQNEAQ. This CDR3 contains 15 residues. The CDR3: CASSPTGTYNQPQHF. Partial CDR3 DNA: TGTGCCAGCAGCCCAACCGGGACTTACAATCAGCCC.

Remarks on this clone: The read terminates 3 residues before the CDR3 end, so the remaining end is supplied by the germline J gene. This sequence joins TRBV2 and TRBJ2-7; 8 bases align to TRBD1. This CDR3 has 12 residues. The V and J ends lost 6 bases and 6 bases, in that order; junction bases with no gene match: 4. The germline V gene has CDR1 SNHLY and CDR2 FYNNEI. The CDR3 region is CASSQTGAEQYF. CDR3 bases read: TGTGCCAGCAGCCAGACAGGGGCCGAG.

With respect to this clone: Coverage ceases 3 residues before the CDR3 finishes, and the germline J gene fills in the end. The rearrangement joins TRBV7-2 to TRBJ1-2; 9 bases agree with TRBD1. CDR1 and CDR2 (germline): SGHTA, FQGNSA. This CDR3 has 14 amino acids. The sequenced CDR3 bases are TGTGCCAGCAGCTCGGACAGGGGTATCGATGAC. It encodes CASSSDRGIDD. The full CDR3 is CASSSDRGIDDYTF.

As for this clone: The CDR3 extends 3 residues past the end of the read, so its final part is completed from the germline J gene. The chain recombines TRBV7-3 with TRBJ2-3; 11 bases match TRBD2. Germline loops: CDR1 SGHTA, CDR2 FQGTGA. The CDR3 totals 16 residues. J was trimmed by 0 bases and V by 4 bases; bases with no gene match: 3. CDR3 DNA, as far as it was read: TGTGCCAGCAGCTCTGGGACTAGCGGAAGCACAGATACG. This translates into CASSSGTSGSTDT. The complete CDR3 reads CASSSGTSGSTDTQYF.

Details on this clone: The CDR3 end is not reached by the read, which stops 3 residues before it; the germline J gene fills it in. The chain uses TRBV14 and TRBJ2-5, with TRBD2 identical over 12 bases. This CDR3 is built from 17 residues. CDR1 is SGHDN, CDR2 FVKESK, per germline. V shed 1 base and J 5 bases; nucleotides not matched to a gene: 8. Incomplete CDR3 DNA: TGTGCCAGCAGCCAAGGGCTAGCGGGGGGGCTGACGGAGACC. It is translated as CASSQGLAGGLTET. In full, the CDR3 is CASSQGLAGGLTETQYF. The complete variable domain, with remaining parts taken from reference TRBV14 and TRBJ2-5, reads EAGVTQFPSHSVIEKGQTVTLRCDPISGHDNLYWYRRVMGKEIKFLLHFVKESKQDESGMPNNRFLAERTGGTYSTLKVQPAELEDSGVYFCASSQGLAGGLTETQYFGPGTRLLVL.

About this clone itself: Read data end 3 residues before the CDR3 end; the end is taken from the germline J gene. The chain is built from TRBV18 and TRBJ2-4; TRBD1 matches 7 bases. Germline V gene sequence: CDR1 KGHSH, CDR2 LQKENI. This CDR3 has 13 amino acids. CDR3 protein: CASSPWDRHGQYF. CDR3 DNA (partial): TGTGCCAGCTCACCTTGGGACAGACATGGT.

With regard to this clone: Germline is not matched at one junction end, which may reflect a read error. With the read ending 3 residues before the CDR3 end, the germline J gene is used to fill in that end. The J gene is TRBJ1-2, the V gene TRBV7-2; TRBD1 matches 7 bases. The CDR3 loop spans 13 amino acids. CDR1 is SGHTA, CDR2 FQGNSA, per germline. The DNA read from the CDR3 is TGTGTCAGCAGGAGGGGACAGTACAATGAA. This sequence encodes CVSRRGQYNE. The entire CDR3 protein reads CVSRRGQYNEYTF.

Concerning this clone itself: The read stops 3 residues short of the end of the CDR3; the missing end is completed from the germline J gene. The chain combines TRBV13 with TRBJ2-7, with 15 bases fitting TRBD2. CDR3 length: 15 amino acids. After removal of 4 bases from V and 4 bases from J, the junction contained 2 bases not matched to a gene. The germline gives CDR1 PRHDT, CDR2 FYEKMQ (reference sequence). The sequenced CDR3 bases are TGTGCCAGCAGCTCCGGGACTAGCGGGGGGTACGAG. Residues: CASSSGTSGGYE. The entire CDR3 reads CASSSGTSGGYEQYF.

As regards this clone: The read finishes 3 residues shy of the CDR3 end, and the germline J gene is used to complete it. The chain joins TRBV6-1 to TRBJ2-7, with 7 nucleotides matching TRBD1. Trimming at V came to 4 bases and at J to 3 bases, leaving 6 bases not matched to a gene. The CDR3 sequence is 14 residues long. The germline V gene has CDR1 MNHNS and CDR2 SASEGT. CDR3 loop: CASSVPGQLYEQYF. CDR3 DNA (partial): TGTGCCAGCAGTGTACCGGGACAGCTCTACGAG.

As for this clone: The sequence runs out 3 residues before the end of the CDR3; the remainder is reconstructed from the germline J gene. This chain joins TRBV4-1 and TRBJ1-4; a possible D gene is TRBD1 (6 bases). The CDR3 consists of 16 residues. CDR1 is MGHRA and CDR2 is YSYEKL in the germline V gene. The V end lost 0 bases, the J end lost 5 bases, and 13 bases lay between the germline ends. The CDR3 bases that were read are TGCGCCAGCAGCCAAGAATTGGCCAGGGGAAATGAAAAA. It specifies CASSQELARGNEK. The whole CDR3 protein is CASSQELARGNEKLFF.

To note about this clone: The DNA ends 3 residues before the CDR3 does, and the rest of the CDR3 is filled in from the germline J gene. The rearrangement links TRBV2 to TRBJ2-7, with TRBD2 as a possible D gene (5 bases). The V end lost 7 bases, the J end lost 2 bases, and 9 bases lay between the germline ends. Germline-derived CDR1 and CDR2 are SNHLY and FYNNEI. The CDR3 has 12 residues. The part of the CDR3 DNA that was read is TGTGCCAGCAAGGCTAGCACCTACGAG. Encoded protein: CASKASTYE. From start to end, the CDR3 is CASKASTYEQYF.

Concerning this clone: The missing CDR3 end, 3 residues past where the read stops, is filled in from the germline J gene. The chain joins TRBV7-3 to TRBJ2-3; possible D gene TRBD2, 6 bases. Germline lookup yields CDR1 SGHTA and CDR2 FQGTGA. The CDR3 loop spans 13 amino acids. The ends were cut back, 5 bases at V and 3 bases at J, with 9 bases in the middle. Incomplete CDR3 DNA: TGTGCCAGCAGCGTAGCGGCTACAGATACG. The encoded protein is CASSVAATDT. The full-length CDR3 reads as CASSVAATDTQYF.

In regard to this clone: The read ends 3 residues before the CDR3 terminus; that terminus is restored from the germline J gene. The chain joins TRBV4-2 to TRBJ2-3, with 11 bases aligning to TRBD2. V shed 0 bases, J shed 2 bases, and the junction held 4 bases outside the gene matches. Germline V gene lookup returns CDR1 LGHNA and CDR2 YNFKEQ. This CDR3 region has 17 residues. CDR3 bases read: TGTGCCAGCAGCCAAGATTTTAGCGGGGGGGCCACAGATACG. Amino acids: CASSQDFSGGATDT. In full, the CDR3 is CASSQDFSGGATDTQYF.

A word on this clone: The read terminates 3 residues before the CDR3 end, so the remaining end is supplied by the germline J gene. V usage is TRBV7-2 and J usage is TRBJ2-1; tentative D call: TRBD2 (7 bases). Trimming pared 2 bases from V and 8 bases from J, leaving 16 bases between. This CDR3 is 15 amino acids long. Germline loops: CDR1 SGHTA, CDR2 FQGNSA. The chain's CDR3 is CASSLRTAGAYEQFF. The DNA read from the CDR3 is TGTGCCAGCAGCTTAAGGACGGCGGGGGCGTATGAG.

Regarding this clone: The CDR3 extends 3 residues past the end of the read, so its final part is completed from the germline J gene. The chain employs TRBV28 and TRBJ2-5; TRBD1 agrees at 9 bases. There are 13 residues in the CDR3. After removal of 7 bases from V and 5 bases from J, the junction contained 5 bases not matched to a gene. Germline V gives CDR1 MDHEN, CDR2 SYDVKM. This chain's CDR3 is CASMGTGWETQYF. The DNA read from the CDR3 is TGTGCCAGCATGGGGACAGGGTGGGAGACC.

For this clone: The read stops 3 residues short of the end of the CDR3; the missing end is completed from the germline J gene. The chain combines TRBV20-1 with TRBJ2-7; 13 bases map to TRBD2. The germline CDR1 and CDR2 sequences are DFQATT and SNEGSKA (reference sequence). J lost 5 bases, V lost 6 bases, and 7 bases had no gene match. The CDR3 runs to 14 residues. The CDR3 here is CSAQILAGGDEQYF. CDR3 bases read: TGCAGTGCGCAAATACTAGCGGGGGGGGACGAG.

On this clone itself: The junction does not match germline at one end; this may be a read error. The covered CDR3 bases are TGCGCCAGCAGCCAAGAAACAGGCTACGAG. This gives the protein CASSQETGYE. The whole CDR3 protein is CASSQETGYEQYF. The J gene is TRBJ2-7, the V gene TRBV4-2; D might be TRBD1 (5 bases). The read terminates 3 residues ahead of where the CDR3 ends, so the germline J gene completes it. This CDR3 is built from 13 residues. The V gene's germline CDR1 is LGHNA and CDR2 YNFKEQ.

In regard to this clone: The CDR3 goes on 3 residues after the read ends, and that part is filled in from the germline J gene. V gene TRBV2 combines with J gene TRBJ2-3, with 7 bases that match TRBD1. There are 13 residues in the CDR3. CDR1 SNHLY and CDR2 FYNNEI come from the germline V gene. The DNA read from the CDR3 is TGTGCCAGCTCAGGACAGGTCAATCAGCCG. Its translation is CASSGQVNQP. The entire CDR3 reads CASSGQVNQPQYF.

A word on this clone: With the read ending 3 residues before the CDR3 end, the germline J gene is used to fill in that end. The chain uses TRBV30 and TRBJ2-7; 7 bases are a match to TRBD2. CDR3 length equals 16 residues. After removal of 2 bases from V and 3 bases from J, the junction contained 13 bases not matched to a gene. Germline V gives CDR1 GTSNPN, CDR2 SVGIG (reference sequence). CDR3 loop: CAWSPLRTRAYYEQYF. The covered CDR3 bases are TGTGCCTGGAGTCCACTCCGGACTAGAGCCTACTACGAG.

Concerning this clone: The CDR3 goes on 3 residues after the read ends, and that part is filled in from the germline J gene. The genes are TRBV30 and TRBJ1-5; D call uncertain. The germline gives CDR1 GTSNPN, CDR2 SVGIG (reference sequence). V lost 0 bases and J 7 bases, leaving 16 bases between the germline ends. The CDR3 has 15 residues. The CDR3 here is CAWSVHPPGSQPQHF. The DNA read from the CDR3 is TGTGCCTGGAGTGTACATCCCCCAGGCAGCCAGCCC. The whole variable domain, filled in from reference TRBV30 and TRBJ1-5, reads SQTIHQWPATLVQPVGSPLSLECTVEGTSNPNLYWYRQAAGRGLQLLFYSVGIGQISSEVPQNLSASRPQDRQFILSSKKLLLSDSGFYLCAWSVHPPGSQPQHFGDGTRLSIL.

As regards this clone: The CDR3 extends 3 residues past the end of the read, so its final part is completed from the germline J gene. The chain employs TRBV5-1 and TRBJ1-4; 8 nucleotides line up with TRBD1. The trim removed 2 bases at V and 6 bases at J, leaving 3 bases unmatched. CDR1 and CDR2 (germline): SGHRS, YFSETQ. CDR3 length: 14 amino acids. CDR3: CASSLRTGYEKLFF. Incomplete CDR3 DNA: TGCGCCAGCAGCTTACGGACAGGGTATGAAAAA.

On this clone: The sequence runs out 3 residues before the end of the CDR3; the remainder is reconstructed from the germline J gene. The gene calls are TRBV5-5 and TRBJ1-1; D is perhaps TRBD1 (5 bases). Germline V gene data show CDR1 as SGHKS and CDR2 as YYEKEE (reference sequence). The CDR3 contains 15 residues. Trimming removed 2 bases at V and 1 base at J, with 12 bases between. CDR3: CASSFLGPANTEAFF. CDR3 DNA (partial): TGTGCCAGCAGCTTTTTGGGGCCAGCGAACACTGAA.

A remark on this clone: The read halts 3 residues ahead of the CDR3 end, with the missing end drawn from the germline J gene. This chain joins TRBV27 and TRBJ2-7; a possible D gene is TRBD1 (5 bases). V dropped 6 bases and J dropped 6 bases, with 21 bases sitting between them. This CDR3 region has 15 residues. Looked up from germline, CDR1 is MNHEY and CDR2 is SMNVEV (reference sequence). CDR3 protein: CASRSSPQGWVEQYF. The sequenced CDR3 bases are TGTGCCAGCAGGTCTTCCCCCCAGGGATGGGTCGAG.

On this clone: The CDR3 extends 3 residues past the end of the read, so its final part is completed from the germline J gene. The genes are TRBV7-3 and TRBJ2-7, with 7 bases identical to TRBD1. Losses at the gene ends were 1 base for V and 6 bases for J; bases not matched to a gene: 15. This CDR3 is built from 17 residues. Germline values: CDR1 SGHTA, CDR2 FQGTGA. CDR3 DNA, as far as it was read: TGTGCCAGCAGCTTAAACCCTCACCTGGGACAGTGTACCGAG. This codes for CASSLNPHLGQCTE. The full CDR3 is CASSLNPHLGQCTEQYF.

As to this clone: The read halts 3 residues ahead of the CDR3 end, with the missing end drawn from the germline J gene. The chain employs TRBV7-3 and TRBJ1-2; maybe TRBD1 (6 bases). This CDR3 spans 13 amino acids. Germline V lookup: CDR1 SGHTA, CDR2 FQGTGA. CDR3 sequence reads: CASSSSRDNEYTF. CDR3 DNA, as far as it was read: TGTGCCAGCAGCTCGAGTCGGGACAATGAG.

A remark on this clone: The read ends 3 residues before the CDR3 terminus; that terminus is restored from the germline J gene. This sequence joins TRBV7-6 and TRBJ2-6, with TRBD1 matching 7 bases. Trimming took 5 bases from V and 0 from J; bases not matched to a gene: 10. This CDR3 spans 18 amino acids. Germline V gives CDR1 SGHVS, CDR2 FNYEAQ. The sequenced CDR3 bases are TGTGCCAGCAGCCGTCGCTTCGGACAGGACTCTGGGGCCAACGTC. Amino acids: CASSRRFGQDSGANV. The whole CDR3 protein reads CASSRRFGQDSGANVLTF.

Worth noting for this clone: The read stops 3 residues short of the end of the CDR3; the missing end is completed from the germline J gene. V gene TRBV28 combines with J gene TRBJ1-1, with D perhaps matching TRBD1 (5 bases). The germline CDR1 and CDR2 sequences are MDHEN and SYDVKM. This CDR3 contains 13 residues. CDR3 loop: CASRPFLGLEAFF. CDR3 DNA (partial): TGTGCCAGCAGACCCTTCTTGGGACTGGAA.

A word on this clone: The read terminates 3 residues ahead of where the CDR3 ends, so the germline J gene completes it. The gene calls are TRBV2 and TRBJ1-1; a possible D gene is TRBD1 (6 bases). CDR1 SNHLY and CDR2 FYNNEI come from the germline V gene. The CDR3 runs to 12 residues. The sequenced CDR3 bases are TGTGCCAGCAGTGACCAGGGGCCCGAA. Its translation is CASSDQGPE. In full, the CDR3 is CASSDQGPEAFF.

About this clone: The CDR3 end is not reached by the read, which stops 3 residues before it; the germline J gene fills it in. The chain combines TRBV11-1 with TRBJ2-7; 7 bases match TRBD2. V lost 1 base to trimming and J lost 6 bases; unmatched junction nucleotides: 0. Germline values: CDR1 SGHAT, CDR2 FQDESV (reference sequence). The CDR3 consists of 12 residues. CDR3 sequence: CASSLGLAEQYF. The sequenced CDR3 bases are TGTGCCAGCAGCTTAGGACTAGCCGAG.

In the case of this clone: The read gets to within 3 residues of the CDR3 end, and the germline J gene fills in the rest. This rearrangement joins TRBV7-3 to TRBJ2-7; a possible D gene is TRBD1 (5 bases). Trimming stripped 1 base from V and 3 bases from J, with 13 bases between. CDR1 and CDR2 (germline): SGHTA, FQGTGA. This CDR3 is built from 15 residues. CDR3 DNA, as far as it was read: TGTGCCAGCAGCTTAATGGCACAGGCGCACTACGAG. The encoded protein is CASSLMAQAHYE. The CDR3, in full, reads CASSLMAQAHYEQYF.